Sequencing of this T cell receptor beta chain was carried out in a study of blood T cell repertoires in COVID-19 (dated by TCRdb to the early 2020s). In the study overall: Collaborator samples came from the United States, Italy and Spain and covered acute and convalescent phases of COVID-19. The material from the prospective study consisted of cDNA or gDNA derived from T cells, B-cell-depleted T cells, or PBMCs. The dataset comprised deeply sampled blood TCRbeta repertoires from subjects exposed to, actively infected with, or recovered from COVID-19. A freely available public database, intended as a resource for researchers studying the immune response to SARS-CoV-2, is where the repertoires were released. The samples were drawn from two sources: the first 160 participants of the ongoing ImmuneRACE study, and 1,000 to 1,500 subjects contributed by 6 global collaborators. A de-identified subject ID, COVID-19 status, age in years and sex were almost always included in the sample metadata. HLA class I and class II types, where available, came from metadata supplied by the sample provider rather than from assay-based typing.

Collaborating institutions collected whole blood in K2EDTA tubes following their own protocols. Collaborator samples were shipped for TCRbeta analysis as frozen whole blood, isolated PBMCs, or DNA extracted from either sample type. A remark on this clone: Its antigen is still unknown. Base qualities are missing; no much larger clone stands one base away.

The immunoSEQ Assay, a bias-controlled multiplex PCR, was used to amplify TCRbeta CDR3 regions from genomic DNA. In the original analysis: Nucleated cell counts per sample were estimated from amplification of reference gene primers within the assay. Sequence reads were collapsed and filtered to measure the absolute abundance of every unique TCRbeta CDR3 rearrangement. Productive Simpson clonality was computed per sample as the square root of Simpson's diversity index over productive rearrangements. TCRdb took this table from immuneACCESS and kept in-frame rearrangements with V and J called. Such tables lack part of the clones; where checked against another copy, unresolved V genes explain under half of the gap, and the rest is unexplained. The V and J calls and clone size come from that table; D and trimming were worked out from the DNA. Present in this sample are roughly 290,000 clones, more than 85% of which were seen just once. About 0.8% of the sample is in the top ten clones.

CDR1 and CDR2 (SGHRS, YFSETQ) derive from the germline V gene. The germline ends are 18 bases apart after V is trimmed by 7 bases and J by 16 bases. The CDR3 starts with the cysteine, ends with the phenylalanine, and has 11 residues. Only the CDR3 portion is preserved as DNA: 33 bases, with reading frame beginning at the first base. Broader findings and caveats from the paper: The quantity of clinical and demographic metadata differed by source and by participant and was supplied without curation.

The sample comprised peripheral blood. Recombination joined TRBV5-1 with TRBJ2-1; TRBD2 is perhaps the D gene, given 6 matching bases. This clonotype originated in a man aged 25-45 years with acute or convalescent COVID-19. The base sequence is TGCGCCAGCGGCGGCGGGGACGTCAGCTTCTTC. Its coded protein is CASGGGDVSFF.